One and the same sample provided the 2 T cell receptor beta chains below, sequenced in a study of blood T cell repertoires in COVID-19. Measured with immunoSEQ multiplex PCR; TCRdb has only the in-frame clones, and not every one. The sample has a few hundred thousand clones; about 80% are singletons. The specimen sequenced was PBMCs or T cells enriched from blood (not recorded which). These receptors all come from a man aged 45-65 years who had recovered from COVID-19.

This clone was counted once. The chain joins TRBV24-1 to TRBJ2-3, with TRBD2 identical over 7 bases. Germline CDR1 reads KGHDR; CDR2 reads SFDVKD. The junction had 6 bases not matched to a gene; V was cut back by 6 bases and J by 7 bases. This CDR3 spans 13 amino acids. CDR3 region: CATSPQRGHTQYF. For the CDR3, the DNA is TGTGCCACCAGTCCTCAGCGGGGACATACGCAGTATTTT.

V and J are TRBV28 and TRBJ2-2; D is unresolved. The CDR3 runs to 15 residues. Germline CDR1 is MDHEN and CDR2 is SYDVKM. V shed 6 bases and J shed 2 bases, with 13 bases lying between them. Here the CDR3 reads CASRSQLHNTGELFF. The CDR3 region has the DNA TGTGCCAGCAGATCACAGTTACATAACACCGGGGAGCTGTTTTTT.